Shown below are 27 T cell receptor beta chains from a single sample sequenced in a study of OX40 agonist ivuxolimab in advanced cancers. The repertoire was sequenced with immunoSEQ multiplex PCR; TCRdb's copy has only in-frame clones and lacks some. The table lists approximately 55,000 clones, approximately 83% of them singletons. Material: CD4+ or CD8+ T cells sorted from blood, obtained in a trial of the OX40 agonist ivuxolimab. These receptors came from an adult with an advanced solid tumor such as melanoma, head and neck, liver or kidney cancer.

This rearrangement joins TRBV10-1 to TRBJ2-1; a weak D match, TRBD1 (5 bases). Germline loops: CDR1 WNHNN, CDR2 SYGVQD (reference sequence). V gave up 2 bases and J gave up 0 bases, with 17 bases separating them. CDR3 size: 18 residues. CDR3 bases: TGCGCCAGCAGTGAGCGACCAGCAGGGCTTAACTCCTACAATGAGCAGTTCTTC. Amino acid sequence: CASSERPAGLNSYNEQFF.

The gene calls are TRBV9 and TRBJ2-5, with D perhaps being TRBD1 or TRBD2 (6 bases each). V lost 0 bases and J lost 1, with 16 bases in between. This CDR3 comprises 17 residues. CDR1 is SGDLS, CDR2 YYNGEE, per germline. CDR3 bases: TGTGCCAGCAGCGTAGCTGCCGGGGGCAGGGGCCAAGAGACCCAGTACTTC. This translates into CASSVAAGGRGQETQYF.

This chain uses TRBV19 with TRBJ2-5; 7 nucleotides match TRBD1. Germline loops: CDR1 LNHDA, CDR2 SQIVND (reference sequence). The trim removed 5 bases at V and 5 bases at J, leaving 8 bases unmatched. The CDR3 has 14 amino acids. The CDR3 is CASSSYRGRETQYF. DNA for the CDR3: TGTGCCAGTAGTTCCTACAGGGGAAGGGAGACCCAGTACTTC. The complete variable domain, with remaining parts taken from reference TRBV19 and TRBJ2-5, reads DGGITQSPKYLFRKEGQNVTLSCEQNLNHDAMYWYRQDPGQGLRLIYYSQIVNDFQKGDIAEGYSVSREKKESFPLTVTSAQKNPTAFYLCASSSYRGRETQYFGPGTRLLVL.

The chain employs TRBV6-5 and TRBJ1-2; TRBD1 might be the D (5 bases). CDR1 MNHEY and CDR2 SVGAGI come from the germline V gene. The CDR3 covers 14 residues. V was clipped by 4 bases and J by 8 bases, with 17 bases between them. Here the CDR3 reads CASSSGQGAPGYTF. CDR3 in DNA: TGTGCCAGCAGTTCGGGTCAGGGCGCTCCGGGCTACACCTTC.

The rearrangement links TRBV11-2 to TRBJ2-5; D possibly corresponds to TRBD1 (6 bases). Trimming took 1 base from V and 7 from J, leaving 13 bases between them. This CDR3 has 14 residues. Germline CDR1 SGHAT, CDR2 FQNNGV. For the CDR3, the DNA is TGTGCCAGCAGCTTAGGGCAGGGGCGGATGACCCAGTACTTC. Encoded protein: CASSLGQGRMTQYF.

The J gene is TRBJ1-4, the V gene TRBV27; 8 positions agree with TRBD1. In germline, CDR1 is MNHEY, CDR2 SMNVEV (reference sequence). Trimming cost V 6 bases and J 8 bases; bases outside gene matches: 8. The CDR3 spans 14 residues. The CDR3 DNA follows: TGTGCCAGCAGGCGACAGGGGTGGCGAGAAAAACTGTTTTTT. It encodes CASRRQGWREKLFF. Full variable domain (missing parts from reference TRBV27 and TRBJ1-4): EAQVTQNPRYLITVTGKKLTVTCSQNMNHEYMSWYRQDPGLGLRQIYYSMNVEVTDKGDVPEGYKVSRKEKRNFPLILESPSPNQTSLYFCASRRQGWREKLFFGSGTQLSVL.

This chain connects TRBV29-1 to TRBJ2-3; D unclear. This CDR3 is 14 amino acids long. V lost 1 base, J lost 3 bases, and 11 bases lay in between. Per germline, CDR1 SQVTM and CDR2 ANQGSEA. For the CDR3, the DNA is TGCAGCGTTGAAGGGTCAGTGAGGACAGATACGCAGTATTTT. Protein sequence: CSVEGSVRTDTQYF.

The V call is TRBV28, the J call TRBJ1-2, with a weak D call TRBD1 (5 bases). CDR3 size: 12 residues. The V and J ends lost 5 bases and 5 bases respectively, with 9 bases between them. Germline V CDR1 and CDR2: MDHEN, SYDVKM. The chain's CDR3 is CASSEGLYGYTF. In DNA form, the CDR3 reads TGTGCCAGCAGTGAGGGGCTATATGGCTACACCTTC.

Details on this clone: The same CDR3 is also encoded by other DNA sequences in this sample. This chain joins TRBV6-5 and TRBJ2-7; perhaps TRBD2 as D (5 bases). Trimming removed 0 bases at V and 0 bases at J, with 9 bases between. CDR3 length: 15 amino acids. The V gene's germline CDR1 is MNHEY and CDR2 SVGAGI. The CDR3 nucleotides read TGTGCCAGCAGTTACTCAGGAGGCGGCTCCTACGAGCAGTACTTC. The encoded protein is CASSYSGGGSYEQYF.

The chain has TRBV7-3 and TRBJ2-1, with 10 bases that match TRBD2. This CDR3 spans 16 amino acids. Germline loops: CDR1 SGHTA, CDR2 FQGTGA. J gave up 0 bases and V 2 bases, and 1 base lay outside the gene matches. The CDR3 bases are TGTGCCAGCAGCTTAGGACTAGCGGACTCCTACAATGAGCAGTTCTTC. The encoded protein is CASSLGLADSYNEQFF.

This sequence joins TRBV6-1 and TRBJ2-2, with 14 positions matching TRBD2. This CDR3 has 15 residues. Per germline, CDR1 MNHNS and CDR2 SASEGT. V shed 6 bases, J shed 6 bases, and the junction held 3 bases outside the gene matches. CDR3 coding DNA: TGTGCCAGCAGAGGGACTAGCGGGAGCCCCGGGGAGCTGTTTTTT. This sequence encodes CASRGTSGSPGELFF.

This rearrangement joins TRBV7-3 to TRBJ2-2, with TRBD1 matching over 8 bases. Germline V gene data show CDR1 as SGHTA and CDR2 as FQGTGA. The ends lost 6 bases at V and 3 bases at J; junction bases unmatched: 9. This CDR3 contains 16 residues. This CDR3 is CASRKVGTGYTGELFF. Written as DNA, the CDR3 is TGTGCCAGCAGGAAAGTCGGGACAGGCTACACCGGGGAGCTGTTTTTT.

The count of this clone is one. The chain combines TRBV4-1 with TRBJ2-7, with D tentatively TRBD1 or TRBD2 (5 bases each). V dropped 1 base and J dropped 6 bases, with 13 bases sitting between them. From germline, CDR1 is MGHRA and CDR2 YSYEKL. CDR3 size: 14 residues. CDR3 nucleotides: TGCGCCAGCAGCCAAGGGCTGGGGACGAGCGAGCAGTACTTC. Its protein product is CASSQGLGTSEQYF.

The chain links TRBV19 to TRBJ2-7, with a tentative D call TRBD2 (6 bases). Germline lookup yields CDR1 LNHDA and CDR2 SQIVND (reference sequence). The CDR3 spans 13 residues. Trimming shortened V by 5 bases and J by 2 bases, and 10 bases separated the two germline ends. The CDR3, as DNA: TGTGCCAGTAGTCGGGACTGGACCTACGAGCAGTACTTC. Amino acid sequence: CASSRDWTYEQYF. Supplemented by reference TRBV19 and TRBJ2-7, the full variable domain reads DGGITQSPKYLFRKEGQNVTLSCEQNLNHDAMYWYRQDPGQGLRLIYYSQIVNDFQKGDIAEGYSVSREKKESFPLTVTSAQKNPTAFYLCASSRDWTYEQYFGPGTRLTVT.

The V and J genes are TRBV19 and TRBJ1-4, with 9 positions matching TRBD1. Germline V gives CDR1 LNHDA, CDR2 SQIVND (reference sequence). The ends lost 4 bases at V and 6 bases at J; junction bases unmatched: 3. The CDR3 sequence is 14 residues long. CDR3 amino acids: CASSKTGGDEKLFF. For the CDR3, the DNA is TGTGCCAGTAGTAAGACAGGGGGAGATGAAAAACTGTTTTTT.

Details on this clone: An end of the junction does not agree with germline; a read error may underlie this. The chain employs TRBV18 and TRBJ2-3; D not resolved. Germline loops: CDR1 KGHSH, CDR2 LQKENI. CDR3 length: 12 residues. The CDR3 reads CATSPLTDTQYF. CDR3 bases: TGTGCCACCTCACCTCTGACGGATACGCAGTATTTT.

The chain has TRBV6-1 and TRBJ2-5; D call uncertain. V was clipped by 6 bases and J by 0 bases, with 5 bases between them. Germline assignment: CDR1 MNHNS and CDR2 SASEGT. This CDR3 comprises 12 residues. CDR3 sequence (DNA): TGTGCCAGCAGCGCCTACCAAGAGACCCAGTACTTC. Protein sequence: CASSAYQETQYF.

The V call is TRBV5-5, the J call TRBJ2-7, with 10 bases lining up with TRBD2. CDR1 SGHKS and CDR2 YYEKEE come from the germline V gene (reference sequence). With V trimmed by 4 bases and J by 4 bases, 8 bases remained unmatched. The CDR3 contains 15 residues. The CDR3 nucleotides read TGTGCCAGCAGCACCGGCGGAGCGGGAGGGTACGAGCAGTACTTC. It codes for CASSTGGAGGYEQYF. Full variable domain (rest looked up from reference TRBV5-5 and TRBJ2-7): DAGVTQSPTHLIKTRGQQVTLRCSPISGHKSVSWYQQVLGQGPQFIFQYYEKEERGRGNFPDRFSARQFPNYSSELNVNALLLGDSALYLCASSTGGAGGYEQYFGPGTRLTVT.

The rearrangement links TRBV6-6 to TRBJ1-1; weak D call: TRBD1 (5 bases). This CDR3 is built from 12 residues. Trimming left V 6 bases short and J 9 bases short, with 14 bases between. Germline values: CDR1 MNHNY, CDR2 SVGAGI (reference sequence). The CDR3 loop is CASRTLSGKAFF. CDR3 nucleotides: TGTGCCAGCAGAACCCTTTCAGGGAAAGCTTTCTTT.

By sample share, this clone is medium-sized. The chain couples TRBV27 to TRBJ2-5; TRBD1 agrees at 7 bases. V shed 6 bases, J shed 4 bases, and the junction held 11 bases outside the gene matches. This CDR3 is built from 15 residues. Germline lookup yields CDR1 MNHEY and CDR2 SMNVEV (reference sequence). The CDR3 region has the DNA TGTGCCAGCAGCCCCCTTTTGGGGACAGTAGAGACCCAGTACTTC. The encoded protein is CASSPLLGTVETQYF.

This chain links TRBV30 with TRBJ1-1; maybe TRBD1 (5 bases). Germline values: CDR1 GTSNPN, CDR2 SVGIG (reference sequence). The CDR3 is made up of 18 amino acids. Trimming took 4 bases from V and 0 from J, leaving 24 bases between them. This chain's CDR3 is CAWIKGWGRINMNTEAFF. CDR3 bases: TGTGCCTGGATAAAAGGATGGGGCAGAATCAACATGAACACTGAAGCTTTCTTT. The full variable domain, with the rest looked up from reference TRBV30 and TRBJ1-1, is SQTIHQWPATLVQPVGSPLSLECTVEGTSNPNLYWYRQAAGRGLQLLFYSVGIGQISSEVPQNLSASRPQDRQFILSSKKLLLSDSGFYLCAWIKGWGRINMNTEAFFGQGTRLTVV.

The chain's CDR3 is CASSFETQNNEQFF. CDR3 DNA sequence: TGTGCCAGCAGCTTTGAGACTCAGAACAATGAGCAGTTCTTC. V is TRBV11-1 and J is TRBJ2-1; D remains unclear. The V gene lost 3 bases and the J gene lost 5 bases, with 11 bases spanning the gap. This CDR3 region has 14 residues. Looked up from germline, CDR1 is SGHAT and CDR2 is FQDESV (reference sequence).

This clone was observed a single time. The chain combines TRBV5-1 with TRBJ2-1; TRBD2 matches at 8 bases. Germline V gives CDR1 SGHRS, CDR2 YFSETQ. This CDR3 contains 15 residues. Trimming cost V 4 bases and J 9 bases; bases outside gene matches: 12. The CDR3 loop is CASSVTSGSKSEQFF. The DNA for the CDR3 is TGCGCCAGCAGCGTCACCAGCGGGAGTAAGAGTGAGCAGTTCTTC.

The chain joins TRBV2 to TRBJ1-4; D is perhaps TRBD1 (5 bases). The V end lost 6 bases, the J end lost 4 bases, and 12 bases lay between the germline ends. The CDR3 runs 14 residues. From germline, CDR1 is SNHLY and CDR2 FYNNEI. The CDR3 DNA sequence: TGTGCCAGCAGACCACAGGACAATAATGAAAAACTGTTTTTT. Its translation: CASRPQDNNEKLFF.

This chain connects TRBV23-1 to TRBJ2-2, with D possibly matching TRBD2 (5 bases). TRBV23-1 is an open reading frame whose function is uncertain. Trimming took off 6 bases at V and 6 bases at J, with 11 bases between the two ends. The CDR3 has 13 residues. In DNA form, the CDR3 reads TGCGCCAGCAGGGCCCAGGACTCCGGGGAGCTGTTTTTT. The encoded protein is CASRAQDSGELFF.

This chain joins TRBV6-6 and TRBJ2-3; 10 positions match TRBD1. After removal of 6 bases from V and 6 bases from J, the junction contained 12 bases not matched to a gene. Germline V gene sequence: CDR1 MNHNY, CDR2 SVGAGI (reference sequence). This CDR3 is 16 amino acids long. The CDR3 bases are TGTGCCAGCAGCCCCCGACAGGGGGCAATCAGGGATACGCAGTATTTT. This gives the protein CASSPRQGAIRDTQYF.

V and J are TRBV9 and TRBJ1-1; unclear D gene. The CDR3 runs to 14 residues. The V end lost 0 bases, the J end lost 1 base, and 7 bases lay between the germline ends. Germline loops: CDR1 SGDLS, CDR2 YYNGEE. CDR3: CASSVAPANTEAFF. The CDR3 nucleotides read TGTGCCAGCAGCGTAGCACCGGCGAACACTGAAGCTTTCTTT.